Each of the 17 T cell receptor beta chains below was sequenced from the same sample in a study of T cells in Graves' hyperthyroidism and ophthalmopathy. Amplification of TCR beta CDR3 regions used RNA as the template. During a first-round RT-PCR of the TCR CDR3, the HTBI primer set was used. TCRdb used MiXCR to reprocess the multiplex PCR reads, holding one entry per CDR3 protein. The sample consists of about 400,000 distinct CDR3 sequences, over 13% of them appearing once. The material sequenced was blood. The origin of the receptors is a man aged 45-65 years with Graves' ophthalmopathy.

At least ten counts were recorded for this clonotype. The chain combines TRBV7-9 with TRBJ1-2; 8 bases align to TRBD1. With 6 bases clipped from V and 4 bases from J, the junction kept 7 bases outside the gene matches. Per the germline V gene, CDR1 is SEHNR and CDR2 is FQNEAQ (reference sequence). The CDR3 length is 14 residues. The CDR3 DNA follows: TGTGCCAGCAGGCCAGGGGGCGTCCCCTATGGCTACACCTTC. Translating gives CASRPGGVPYGYTF.

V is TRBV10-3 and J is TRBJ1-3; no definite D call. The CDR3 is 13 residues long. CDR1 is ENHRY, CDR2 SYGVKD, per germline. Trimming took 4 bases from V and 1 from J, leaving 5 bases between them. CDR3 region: CAISVASGNTIYF. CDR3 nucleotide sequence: TGTGCCATCAGTGTGGCTTCTGGAAACACCATATATTTT.

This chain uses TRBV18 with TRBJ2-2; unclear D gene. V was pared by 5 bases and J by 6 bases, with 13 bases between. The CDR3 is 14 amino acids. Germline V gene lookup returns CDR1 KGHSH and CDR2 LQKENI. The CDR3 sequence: CASSRDRLPGELFF. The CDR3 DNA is TGTGCCAGCTCAAGGGATAGATTGCCCGGGGAGCTGTTTTTT.

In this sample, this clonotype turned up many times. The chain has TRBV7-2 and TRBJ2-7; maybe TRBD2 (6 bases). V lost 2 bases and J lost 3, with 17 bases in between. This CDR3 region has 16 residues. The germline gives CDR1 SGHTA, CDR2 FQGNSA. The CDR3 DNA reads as TGTGCCAGCAGCTTAAATGGGGGGTGGGGCCACTACGAGCAGTACTTC. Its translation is CASSLNGGWGHYEQYF.

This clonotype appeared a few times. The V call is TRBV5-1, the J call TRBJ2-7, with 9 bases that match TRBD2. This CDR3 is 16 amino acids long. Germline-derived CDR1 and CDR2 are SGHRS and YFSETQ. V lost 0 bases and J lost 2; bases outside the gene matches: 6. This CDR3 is CASSLVASGDPYEQYF. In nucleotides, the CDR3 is TGCGCCAGCAGCTTGGTGGCTAGCGGGGATCCCTACGAGCAGTACTTC.

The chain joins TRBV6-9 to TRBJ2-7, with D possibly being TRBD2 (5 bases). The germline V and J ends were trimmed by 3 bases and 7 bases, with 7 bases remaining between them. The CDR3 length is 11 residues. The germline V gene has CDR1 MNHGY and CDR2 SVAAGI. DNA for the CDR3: TGTGCCAGCAGTTACGGGGTAGAGCAGTACTTC. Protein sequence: CASSYGVEQYF.

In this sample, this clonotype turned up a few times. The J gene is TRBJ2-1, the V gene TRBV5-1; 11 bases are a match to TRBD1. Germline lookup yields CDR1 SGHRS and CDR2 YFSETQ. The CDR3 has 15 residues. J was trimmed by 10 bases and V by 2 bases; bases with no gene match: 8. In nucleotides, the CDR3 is TGCGCCAGCAGCTTCGGACAGGGGGCCTTGGGCGAGCAGTTCTTC. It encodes CASSFGQGALGEQFF. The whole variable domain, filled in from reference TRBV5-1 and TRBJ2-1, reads KAGVTQTPRYLIKTRGQQVTLSCSPISGHRSVSWYQQTPGQGLQFLFEYFSETQRNKGNFPGRFSGRQFSNSRSEMNVSTLELGDSALYLCASSFGQGALGEQFFGPGTRLTVL.

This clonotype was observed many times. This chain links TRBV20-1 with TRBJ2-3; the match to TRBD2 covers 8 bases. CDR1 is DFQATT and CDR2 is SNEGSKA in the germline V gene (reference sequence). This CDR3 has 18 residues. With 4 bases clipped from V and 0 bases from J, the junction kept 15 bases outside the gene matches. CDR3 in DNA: TGCAGTGCTACCCTGACTAGCGCCCTTTCCACTAGCACAGATACGCAGTATTTT. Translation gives CSATLTSALSTSTDTQYF.

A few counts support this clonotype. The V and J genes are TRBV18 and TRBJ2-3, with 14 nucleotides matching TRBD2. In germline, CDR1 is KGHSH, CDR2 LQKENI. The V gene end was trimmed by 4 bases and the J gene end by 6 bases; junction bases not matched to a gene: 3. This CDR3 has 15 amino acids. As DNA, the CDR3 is TGTGCCAGCTCACGAGGACTAGCGGGAGGTGATACGCAGTATTTT. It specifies CASSRGLAGGDTQYF.

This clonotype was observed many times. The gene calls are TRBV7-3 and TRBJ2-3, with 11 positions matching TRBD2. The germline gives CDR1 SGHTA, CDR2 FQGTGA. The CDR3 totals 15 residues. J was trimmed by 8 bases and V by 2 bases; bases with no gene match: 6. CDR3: CASSLLAGGPGTQYF. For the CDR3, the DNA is TGTGCCAGCAGCTTATTAGCGGGAGGGCCGGGTACGCAGTATTTT. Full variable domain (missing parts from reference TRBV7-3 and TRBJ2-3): GAGVSQTPSNKVTEKGKYVELRCDPISGHTALYWYRQSLGQGPEFLIYFQGTGAADDSGLPNDRFFAVRPEGSVSTLKIQRTERGDSAVYLCASSLLAGGPGTQYFGPGTRLTVL.

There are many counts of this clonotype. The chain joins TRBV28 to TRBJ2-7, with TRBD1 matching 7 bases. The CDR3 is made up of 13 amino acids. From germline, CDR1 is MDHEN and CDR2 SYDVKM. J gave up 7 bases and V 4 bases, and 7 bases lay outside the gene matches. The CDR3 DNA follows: TGTGCCAGCAGTTCTCCCCAGACAGGGGAGCAGTACTTC. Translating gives CASSSPQTGEQYF. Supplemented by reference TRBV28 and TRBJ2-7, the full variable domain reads DVKVTQSSRYLVKRTGEKVFLECVQDMDHENMFWYRQDPGLGLRLIYFSYDVKMKEKGDIPEGYSVSREKKERFSLILESASTNQTSMYLCASSSPQTGEQYFGPGTRLTVT.

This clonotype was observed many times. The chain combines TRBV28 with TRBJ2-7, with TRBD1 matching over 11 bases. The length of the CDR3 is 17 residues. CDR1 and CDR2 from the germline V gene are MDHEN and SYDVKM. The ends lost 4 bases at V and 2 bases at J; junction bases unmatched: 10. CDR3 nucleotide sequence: TGTGCCAGCAGTTCGATTTCCGGGACAGGGGGACCCTACGAGCAGTACTTC. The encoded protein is CASSSISGTGGPYEQYF.

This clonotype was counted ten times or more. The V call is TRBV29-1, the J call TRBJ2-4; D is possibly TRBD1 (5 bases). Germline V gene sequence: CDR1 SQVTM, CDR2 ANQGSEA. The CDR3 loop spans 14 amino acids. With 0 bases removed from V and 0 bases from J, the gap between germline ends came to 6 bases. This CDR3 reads CSVEDTGAKNIQYF. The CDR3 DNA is TGCAGCGTTGAAGACACAGGAGCCAAAAACATTCAGTACTTC. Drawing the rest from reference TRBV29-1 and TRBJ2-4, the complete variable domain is SAVISQKPSRDICQRGTSLTIQCQVDSQVTMMFWYRQQPGQSLTLIATANQGSEATYESGFVIDKFPISRPNLTFSTLTVSNMSPEDSSIYLCSVEDTGAKNIQYFGAGTRLSVL.

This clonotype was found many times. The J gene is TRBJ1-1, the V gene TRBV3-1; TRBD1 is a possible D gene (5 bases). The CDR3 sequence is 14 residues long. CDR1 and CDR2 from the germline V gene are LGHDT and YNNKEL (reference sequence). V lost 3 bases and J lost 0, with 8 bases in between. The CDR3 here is CASSQPTVNTEAFF. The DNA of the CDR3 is TGTGCCAGCAGCCAGCCGACAGTGAACACTGAAGCTTTCTTT. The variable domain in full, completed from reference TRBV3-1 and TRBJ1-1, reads DTAVSQTPKYLVTQMGNDKSIKCEQNLGHDTMYWYKQDSKKFLKIMFSYNNKELIINETVPNRFSPKSPDKAHLNLHINSLELGDSAVYFCASSQPTVNTEAFFGQGTRLTVV.

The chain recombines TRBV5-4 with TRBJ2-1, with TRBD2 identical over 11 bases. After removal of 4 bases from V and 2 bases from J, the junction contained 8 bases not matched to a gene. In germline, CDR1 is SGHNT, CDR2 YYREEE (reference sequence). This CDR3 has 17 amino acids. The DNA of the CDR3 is TGTGCCAGCAGCAGCGGGACTAGCGGAGTGCCCTACAATGAGCAGTTCTTC. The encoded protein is CASSSGTSGVPYNEQFF.

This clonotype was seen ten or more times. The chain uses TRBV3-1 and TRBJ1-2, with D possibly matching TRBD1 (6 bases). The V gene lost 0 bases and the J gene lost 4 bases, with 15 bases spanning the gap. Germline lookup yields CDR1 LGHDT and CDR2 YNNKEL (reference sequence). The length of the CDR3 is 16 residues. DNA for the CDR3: TGTGCCAGCAGCCAAGAACGGGGGGCAACCTCCTATGGCTACACCTTC. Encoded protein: CASSQERGATSYGYTF. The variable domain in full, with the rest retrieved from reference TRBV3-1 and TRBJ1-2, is DTAVSQTPKYLVTQMGNDKSIKCEQNLGHDTMYWYKQDSKKFLKIMFSYNNKELIINETVPNRFSPKSPDKAHLNLHINSLELGDSAVYFCASSQERGATSYGYTFGSGTRLTVV.

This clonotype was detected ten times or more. DNA for the CDR3: TGTGCCAGCAGCTTAGGGATACAGGGGAGTCCGACAGATACGCAGTATTTT. This gives the protein CASSLGIQGSPTDTQYF. The chain combines TRBV7-8 with TRBJ2-3; 7 bases fit TRBD1. Germline CDR1 reads SGHVS; CDR2 reads FQNEAQ. This CDR3 is 17 amino acids long. V lost 1 base and J lost 3; bases outside the gene matches: 10.